Listed below are T cell receptor beta chains from one sample, sequenced in a study of regulatory T cells in long-lasting Graves disease. TCRdb reprocessed the multiplex PCR reads via MiXCR and lists one record per CDR3 protein. The sample carries around 250,000 distinct CDR3 sequences, 20% to 25% recorded once. This specimen consisted of peripheral blood mononuclear cells (PBMCs), obtained at new diagnosis, from a patient treated with antithyroid drugs. The origin of the receptors is a female donor with Graves disease. The CDR3 runs from the conserved cysteine through the conserved F or W. Each record gives: D gene, clone size, V gene, J gene, CDR3 protein, CDR3 DNA. A D gene is named only where the DNA matches it firmly. Part of the rows lack a size; the others show once, few, many or a class for expanded clones.

d_gene: -; abundance: many; v_gene: TRBV12-5; j_gene: TRBJ2-7; CDR3aa: CASGLVLAGPSSYEQYF; CDR3nt: TGTGCTAGTGGTTTGGTACTGGCAGGACCAAGCTCCTACGAGCAGTACTTC
d_gene: TRBD2; abundance: many; v_gene: TRBV7-9; j_gene: TRBJ2-5; CDR3aa: CASSLVSGSGETQYF; CDR3nt: TGTGCCAGCAGCTTGGTTAGCGGGAGTGGAGAGACCCAGTACTTC
d_gene: -; abundance: many; v_gene: TRBV6-1; j_gene: TRBJ1-4; CDR3aa: CASRLSLGGVNEKLFF; CDR3nt: TGTGCCAGCAGACTCTCCTTGGGGGGGGTTAATGAAAAACTGTTTTTT
d_gene: TRBD2; abundance: -; v_gene: TRBV6-2/TRBV6-3; j_gene: TRBJ2-1; CDR3aa: CASSELGAGGKYNEQFF; CDR3nt: TGTGCCAGCAGTGAATTGGGAGCGGGAGGTAAATACAATGAGCAGTTCTTC
d_gene: -; abundance: many; v_gene: TRBV12-3/TRBV12-4; j_gene: TRBJ2-1; CDR3aa: CASSLGRVEQFF; CDR3nt: TGTGCCAGCAGTTTGGGGCGGGTGGAGCAGTTCTTC
d_gene: -; abundance: -; v_gene: TRBV7-2; j_gene: TRBJ2-7; CDR3aa: CASSLGHQSDEQYF; CDR3nt: TGTGCCAGCAGCTTAGGACACCAGTCAGACGAGCAGTACTTC
d_gene: -; abundance: once; v_gene: TRBV12-3/TRBV12-4; j_gene: TRBJ1-3; CDR3aa: CASSFNGLGGNTIYF; CDR3nt: TGTGCCAGCAGTTTCAACGGTTTGGGTGGAAACACCATATATTTT
d_gene: TRBD1; abundance: many; v_gene: TRBV6-1; j_gene: TRBJ2-7; CDR3aa: CASRDPGQGKYEQYF; CDR3nt: TGTGCCAGCAGGGATCCAGGACAGGGAAAGTACGAGCAGTACTTC
d_gene: -; abundance: -; v_gene: TRBV7-9; j_gene: TRBJ1-6; CDR3aa: CASSLDRDYNSPLHF; CDR3nt: TGTGCCAGCAGCTTAGACAGGGATTATAATTCACCCCTCCACTTT
d_gene: -; abundance: many; v_gene: TRBV6-1; j_gene: TRBJ2-5; CDR3aa: CASSRWVGETQYF; CDR3nt: TGTGCCAGCAGTCGATGGGTGGGGGAGACCCAGTACTTC
d_gene: -; abundance: many; v_gene: TRBV9; j_gene: TRBJ2-1; CDR3aa: CASSVGGQPNEQFF; CDR3nt: TGTGCCAGCAGCGTAGGGGGTCAACCCAATGAGCAGTTCTTC
d_gene: -; abundance: many; v_gene: TRBV7-9; j_gene: TRBJ2-5; CDR3aa: CASSLQIQETQYF; CDR3nt: TGTGCCAGCAGCTTACAGATACAAGAGACCCAGTACTTC
d_gene: -; abundance: few; v_gene: TRBV6-1; j_gene: TRBJ2-1; CDR3aa: CASTDGLASYNEQFF; CDR3nt: TGTGCCAGCACCGACGGGCTAGCTTCCTACAATGAGCAGTTCTTC
d_gene: -; abundance: many; v_gene: TRBV3-1; j_gene: TRBJ1-4; CDR3aa: CASSQINEKLFF; CDR3nt: TGTGCCAGCAGCCAGATTAATGAAAAACTGTTTTTT
d_gene: TRBD2; abundance: -; v_gene: TRBV19; j_gene: TRBJ2-1; CDR3aa: CASSDRGLAGGQEQFF; CDR3nt: TGTGCCAGTAGTGATAGGGGGCTAGCGGGAGGGCAGGAGCAGTTCTTC
d_gene: -; abundance: -; v_gene: TRBV19; j_gene: TRBJ1-4; CDR3aa: CASIGVGANEKLFF; CDR3nt: TGTGCCAGTATCGGGGTGGGAGCTAATGAAAAACTGTTTTTT
d_gene: -; abundance: -; v_gene: TRBV7-3; j_gene: TRBJ2-5; CDR3aa: CASSPRQQETQYF; CDR3nt: TGTGCCAGCTCACCGAGACAGCAAGAGACCCAGTACTTC
d_gene: -; abundance: many; v_gene: TRBV11-2; j_gene: TRBJ1-2; CDR3aa: CASSLSLGGSYTF; CDR3nt: TGTGCCAGCAGCCTCAGTCTAGGTGGGAGCTACACCTTC
d_gene: -; abundance: many; v_gene: TRBV20-1; j_gene: TRBJ1-1; CDR3aa: CSATPGGGYDEAFF; CDR3nt: TGCAGTGCCACCCCGGGTGGGGGCTATGATGAAGCTTTCTTT
d_gene: -; abundance: many; v_gene: TRBV19; j_gene: TRBJ2-7; CDR3aa: CASSISGFYEQYF; CDR3nt: TGTGCCAGTAGTATATCAGGATTTTACGAGCAGTACTTC
d_gene: -; abundance: many; v_gene: TRBV7-6; j_gene: TRBJ2-5; CDR3aa: CASSPRPPTEETQYF; CDR3nt: TGTGCCAGCAGTCCCCGACCACCTACGGAAGAGACCCAGTACTTC
d_gene: -; abundance: -; v_gene: TRBV19; j_gene: TRBJ1-1; CDR3aa: CASSITGGRTEAFF; CDR3nt: TGTGCCAGTAGTATAACGGGGGGGAGGACTGAAGCTTTCTTT
d_gene: -; abundance: many; v_gene: TRBV7-2; j_gene: TRBJ2-5; CDR3aa: CASSPGHGETQYF; CDR3nt: TGTGCCAGCAGCCCTGGACATGGGGAGACCCAGTACTTC
d_gene: -; abundance: many; v_gene: TRBV20-1; j_gene: TRBJ1-1; CDR3aa: CSASERPEAFF; CDR3nt: TGCAGTGCTAGCGAGCGGCCTGAAGCTTTCTTT
d_gene: -; abundance: many; v_gene: TRBV2; j_gene: TRBJ2-5; CDR3aa: CASSEARKGKETQYF; CDR3nt: TGTGCCAGCAGTGAAGCGCGCAAGGGAAAAGAGACCCAGTACTTC
d_gene: TRBD1; abundance: -; v_gene: TRBV4-1; j_gene: TRBJ2-1; CDR3aa: CASSQEPGQAVYEQFF; CDR3nt: TGCGCCAGCAGCCAAGAGCCGGGACAGGCGGTCTATGAGCAGTTCTTC
d_gene: TRBD2; abundance: -; v_gene: TRBV6-1; j_gene: TRBJ2-1; CDR3aa: CASRGLARYNEQSF; CDR3nt: TGTGCCAGCAGAGGACTAGCCAGGTACAATGAGCAGTCCTTC
d_gene: TRBD1; abundance: many; v_gene: TRBV28; j_gene: TRBJ2-7; CDR3aa: CASQTPGQRYEQYF; CDR3nt: TGTGCCAGCCAAACTCCGGGACAGAGGTACGAGCAGTACTTC
d_gene: -; abundance: -; v_gene: TRBV7-9; j_gene: TRBJ2-3; CDR3aa: CASSLEGEIDTQYF; CDR3nt: TGTGCCAGCAGCTTGGAGGGAGAGATAGATACGCAGTATTTT
d_gene: -; abundance: many; v_gene: TRBV20-1; j_gene: TRBJ1-6; CDR3aa: CSANREGVGSPLHF; CDR3nt: TGCAGTGCAAACAGGGAGGGAGTTGGTTCACCCCTCCACTTT